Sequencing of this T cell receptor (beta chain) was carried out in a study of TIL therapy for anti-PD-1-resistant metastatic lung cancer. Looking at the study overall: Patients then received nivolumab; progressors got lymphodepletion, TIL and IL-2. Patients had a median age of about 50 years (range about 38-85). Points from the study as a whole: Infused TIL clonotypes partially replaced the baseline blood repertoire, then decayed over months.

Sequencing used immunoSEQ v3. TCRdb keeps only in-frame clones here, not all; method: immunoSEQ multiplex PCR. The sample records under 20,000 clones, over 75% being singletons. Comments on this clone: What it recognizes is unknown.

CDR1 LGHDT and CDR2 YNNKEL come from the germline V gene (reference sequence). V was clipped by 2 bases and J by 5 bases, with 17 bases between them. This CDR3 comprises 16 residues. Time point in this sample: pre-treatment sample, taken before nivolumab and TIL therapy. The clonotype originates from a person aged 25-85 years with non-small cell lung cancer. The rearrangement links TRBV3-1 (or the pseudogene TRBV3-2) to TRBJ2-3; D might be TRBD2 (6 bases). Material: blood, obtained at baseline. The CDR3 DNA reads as TGTGCCAGCAGCCAACAACCCAGCGGGTCCATAGATACGCAGTATTTT. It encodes CASSQQPSGSIDTQYF.